Presented here are 11 T cell receptor beta chains from one specimen sequenced in a study of blood T cell repertoires in COVID-19. This table comes from immunoSEQ multiplex PCR, and its TCRdb copy is limited to in-frame clones, with some not included. The data show over 150,000 clones, with 76% seen just once and about 4% held by the top ten. Sequencing was performed on peripheral blood. Receptors originate from an elderly woman with acute or convalescent COVID-19.

In its sample, this clone was seen once. J is TRBJ1-5 and V is TRBV19; unclear D gene. Trimming removed 4 bases at V and 6 bases at J, with 10 bases between. CDR1 and CDR2 (germline): LNHDA, SQIVND (reference sequence). The CDR3 sequence is 13 residues long. In nucleotides, the CDR3 is TGTGCCAGTAGTACAGGTTACGCTCAGCCCCAGCATTTT. Translation gives CASSTGYAQPQHF.

This chain uses TRBV7-3 with TRBJ1-1; 7 positions match TRBD1. J gave up 2 bases and V 5 bases, and 8 bases lay outside the gene matches. The CDR3 has 15 residues. CDR1 is SGHTA, CDR2 FQGTGA, per germline. The CDR3 reads CASSTTGQRNTEAFF. The DNA for the CDR3 is TGTGCCAGCAGCACCACGGGACAGAGAAACACTGAAGCTTTCTTT.

This chain links TRBV3-1 (or the pseudogene TRBV3-2) with TRBJ1-4; D gene unclear. Trimming took off 1 base at V and 8 bases at J, with 8 bases between the two ends. CDR3 length equals 13 residues. Per the germline V gene, CDR1 is LGHDT and CDR2 is YNNKEL (reference sequence). This CDR3 is CASSQGAREKLFF. For the CDR3, the DNA is TGTGCCAGCAGCCAAGGGGCCAGGGAAAAACTGTTTTTT.

This sequence joins TRBV9 and TRBJ2-1; D is undetermined. V was trimmed by 4 bases and J by 6 bases, leaving 14 bases between them. Germline V gene lookup returns CDR1 SGDLS and CDR2 YYNGEE. This CDR3 is 14 amino acids long. Written as DNA, the CDR3 is TGTGCCAGCAGCCTCCCAATACGGGTCAATGAGCAGTTCTTC. Its translation: CASSLPIRVNEQFF.

The sample holds a few counts of this clone. The chain recombines TRBV18 with TRBJ2-2; D might be TRBD1 (5 bases). Trimming removed 5 bases from V and 7 bases from J, with 20 bases in between. CDR1 and CDR2 from the germline V gene are KGHSH and LQKENI. CDR3 length equals 16 residues. CDR3 residues: CASSTWTSRQGGELFF. In DNA form, the CDR3 reads TGTGCCAGCTCAACCTGGACATCCCGCCAGGGCGGGGAGCTGTTTTTT.

The chain uses TRBV6-2 or TRBV6-3 and TRBJ2-1; D is perhaps TRBD1 (5 bases). The germline gives CDR1 MNHEY, CDR2 SVGEGT. Trimming took 5 bases from V and 0 from J, leaving 11 bases between them. CDR3 length: 15 amino acids. The CDR3 DNA follows: TGTGCCAGCAGTACCCAGGGAAGCTCCTACAATGAGCAGTTCTTC. This translates into CASSTQGSSYNEQFF.

The chain has TRBV11-1 and TRBJ1-6; D remains ambiguous. With 5 bases removed from V and 8 bases from J, the gap between germline ends came to 13 bases. CDR1 SGHAT and CDR2 FQDESV come from the germline V gene (reference sequence). The CDR3 runs to 14 residues. The CDR3 loop reads CASSALNQDSPLHF. The DNA of the CDR3 is TGTGCCAGCAGCGCATTAAACCAGGATTCACCCCTCCACTTT.

This clone showed up just a few times. V is TRBV7-9 and J is TRBJ2-3; 7 bases are a match to TRBD2. Looked up from germline, CDR1 is SEHNR and CDR2 is FQNEAQ (reference sequence). This CDR3 is 15 amino acids long. V gave up 1 base and J gave up 4 bases; unmatched junction bases: 5. The CDR3 region has the DNA TGTGCCAGCAGCTTAGTAGCTGGGAGGGCAGATACGCAGTATTTT. Protein product: CASSLVAGRADTQYF.

The chain recombines TRBV7-9 with TRBJ2-1; D is unclear. The germline V gene encodes CDR1 SEHNR and CDR2 FQNEAQ (reference sequence). The length of the CDR3 is 12 residues. Trimming cost V 6 bases and J 9 bases, with 12 bases left between them. The CDR3 DNA sequence: TGTGCCAGCAGTTCCCAGGCTCGTGAGCAGTTCTTC. This codes for CASSSQAREQFF.

The V call is TRBV9, the J call TRBJ2-1; no definite D call. V was cut by 0 bases and J by 2 bases, with 15 bases left in between. Germline values: CDR1 SGDLS, CDR2 YYNGEE. The CDR3 sequence is 17 residues long. The CDR3 reads CASSVDPSPSTYNEQFF. The DNA of the CDR3 is TGTGCCAGCAGCGTAGACCCCTCGCCGAGTACCTACAATGAGCAGTTCTTC.

The J gene is TRBJ1-2, the V gene TRBV7-9, with D perhaps matching TRBD1 (5 bases). V lost 7 bases to trimming and J lost 8 bases, with 29 bases between them. The CDR3 has 17 residues. Germline lookup yields CDR1 SEHNR and CDR2 FQNEAQ (reference sequence). The CDR3 DNA reads as TGTGCCAGCACCCTAAACATCCAGGGCATACCCTCCTCCGGCTACACCTTC. Its translation is CASTLNIQGIPSSGYTF.